This TCR beta chain is drawn from a study of beta chain features in type 1 diabetes. Germline-derived CDR1 and CDR2 are SGHRS and YFSETQ. This CDR3 has 16 amino acids. The V and J ends lost 1 base and 2 bases, in that order; junction bases with no gene match: 4. Whole-study findings and limits: Reduced insertions and increased deletions marked VDJ junctions in type 1 diabetes patients. Patients showed naive, central memory and Treg TCRB repertoires that appeared more similar than those of healthy donors.

The investigators reverse transcribed all of the isolated RNA, so they sequenced expressed TCRB transcripts. Sequencing used immunoSEQ multiplex PCR; TCRdb keeps in-frame clones, though not all of them. The table records over 700,000 clones, 17% of them present only once. Note on this clone: As yet, its antigen is unknown.

This receptor was obtained from a woman younger than 30 in good health. The genes are TRBV5-1 and TRBJ2-3, with 10 bases fitting TRBD1. What was sequenced was naive CD4+ T cells from blood. The CDR3 loop is CASSLLTGGLTDTQYF. In nucleotides, the CDR3 is TGCGCCAGCAGCTTGCTGACAGGGGGCCTCACAGATACGCAGTATTTT.